The subject of this entry is one T cell receptor (beta chain). The sample belongs to a study of shared clonotypes between healthy human individuals. Repertoires were generated with immunoSEQ multiplex PCR, while TCRdb's copy carries only in-frame clones and drops some. Here the sample spans around 2,000,000 clones, over 85% being singletons. Naive CD8 cells were CD45RO-negative, positively selected for CCR7, excluding terminally differentiated effector memory CD45RA+ cells. CDR3 length: 13 amino acids. Trimming removed 7 bases from V and 3 bases from J, with 10 bases in between. Germline loops: CDR1 SEHNR, CDR2 FQNEAQ (reference sequence).

This sequence originates from a man aged 18 to 29 in good health. Specimen: naive CD8+ T cells sorted from blood. J is TRBJ2-1 and V is TRBV7-9; possible D gene TRBD2, 6 bases. CDR3 DNA: TGTGCCAGCACGATTAGCGGCTACAATGAGCAGTTCTTC. Encoded protein: CASTISGYNEQFF.